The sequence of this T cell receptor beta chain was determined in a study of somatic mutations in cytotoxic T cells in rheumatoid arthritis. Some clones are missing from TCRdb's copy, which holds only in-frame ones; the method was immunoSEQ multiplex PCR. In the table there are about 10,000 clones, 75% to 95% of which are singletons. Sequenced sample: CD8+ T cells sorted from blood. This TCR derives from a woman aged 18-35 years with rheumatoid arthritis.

CDR3 protein: CASSAGGSHEQYF. In DNA form, the CDR3 reads TGTGCCAGCAGCGCGGGGGGCAGCCACGAGCAGTACTTC. The J gene is TRBJ2-7, the V gene TRBV9, with D possibly TRBD2 on 7 matching bases. Germline loops: CDR1 SGDLS, CDR2 YYNGEE. Trimming pared 3 bases from V and 5 bases from J, leaving 12 bases between. This CDR3 is built from 13 residues.